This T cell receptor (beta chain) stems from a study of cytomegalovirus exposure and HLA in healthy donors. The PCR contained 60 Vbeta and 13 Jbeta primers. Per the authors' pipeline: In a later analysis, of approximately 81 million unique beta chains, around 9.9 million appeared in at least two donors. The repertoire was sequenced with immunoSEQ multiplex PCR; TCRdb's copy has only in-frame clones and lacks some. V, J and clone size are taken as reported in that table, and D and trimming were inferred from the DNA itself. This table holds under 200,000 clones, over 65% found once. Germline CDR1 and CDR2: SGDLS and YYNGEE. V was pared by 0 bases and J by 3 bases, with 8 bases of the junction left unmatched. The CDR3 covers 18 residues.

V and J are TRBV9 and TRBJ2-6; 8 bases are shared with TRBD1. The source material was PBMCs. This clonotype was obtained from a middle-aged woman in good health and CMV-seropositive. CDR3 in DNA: TGTGCCAGCAGCGTAGTGAGTCAGGGGGCAGTTGGGGCCAACGTCCTGACTTTC. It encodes CASSVVSQGAVGANVLTF.